The 22 T cell receptor beta chains given below trace back to one sample, sequenced in a study of CD8+CD57+ T cells in acquired aplastic anemia (dated by TCRdb to 2017 to 2018). Patients chosen for sequencing had shown expansion of CD8+CD57+ cells by flow cytometry. Reads for this sample came from an Illumina HiSeq 2000. Genomic DNA served as template for TCR beta VDJ combination and CDR3 sequence profiling. TCRdb handled the public reads itself, with Q25 trimming in fastp and clone calling in MiXCR, and kept productive beta chains. When rows share a CDR3 protein, they turn into one entry using the most common DNA and genes. The sample table records roughly 290,000 distinct CDR3 sequences; 50% to 65% of these occur just once. 1.3% of the sample rests with the top ten. The sequenced sample consisted of sorted CD4+, CD8+, or CD8+CD57+ T cells (not recorded which) from PBMCs. The receptors were sampled from a human donor with aplastic anemia.

Notes on this clonotype: One junction end disagrees with the germline gene, perhaps due to a read error. This chain links TRBV29-1 with TRBJ2-7, with D possibly matching TRBD2 (5 bases). The length of the CDR3 is 11 residues. CDR1 SQVTM and CDR2 ANQGSEA come from the germline V gene. The CDR3 protein is CSFEGPREQYF. CDR3 coding DNA: TGCAGCTTTGAGGGCCCTCGCGAGCAGTACTTC.

The chain links TRBV10-3 to TRBJ2-1; 10 bases are shared with TRBD2. Germline CDR1 reads ENHRY; CDR2 reads SYGVKD. Trimming took 7 bases from V and 4 from J; bases not matched to a gene: 13. The CDR3 length is 17 residues. The CDR3 region has the DNA TGTGCCATCAAAAAATCTAGCGGGAGTTTAGAATACAATGAGCAGTTCTTC. Encoded protein: CAIKKSSGSLEYNEQFF.

V gene TRBV20-1 combines with J gene TRBJ2-7, with 7 bases aligning to TRBD1. With V trimmed by 0 bases and J by 1 base, 12 bases remained unmatched. This CDR3 has 17 residues. CDR1 is DFQATT, CDR2 SNEGSKA, per germline (reference sequence). Here the CDR3 reads CSARDRFYTGVSYEQYF. Written as DNA, the CDR3 is TGCAGTGCTAGAGATCGCTTCTACACAGGGGTATCCTACGAGCAGTACTTC.

The chain combines TRBV10-3 with TRBJ1-1; the D is unclear. Germline CDR1 reads ENHRY; CDR2 reads SYGVKD. V was cut by 3 bases and J by 1 base, with 9 bases left in between. CDR3 length equals 14 residues. The CDR3 reads CAISDTTGNTEAFF. The CDR3 nucleotides are TGTGCCATCAGTGATACCACCGGGAACACTGAAGCTTTCTTT.

This rearrangement joins TRBV24-1 to TRBJ1-2, with a possible D match to TRBD1 (5 bases). Per the germline V gene, CDR1 is KGHDR and CDR2 is SFDVKD. The CDR3 covers 14 residues. The V gene lost 4 bases and the J gene lost 4 bases, with 12 bases spanning the gap. The CDR3 loop reads CATSEGRGFYGYTF. Here the CDR3 DNA reads TGTGCCACCAGTGAGGGACGGGGATTCTATGGCTACACCTTC.

This clonotype has ten or more counts. The CDR3: CASTSNTGFVNTIYF. The CDR3 nucleotides are TGTGCCAGCACCTCAAACACAGGGTTCGTAAACACCATATATTTT. V and J are TRBV12-3 or TRBV12-4 and TRBJ1-3; D perhaps matches TRBD1 (6 bases). This CDR3 comprises 15 residues. V shed 7 bases and J shed 6 bases, with 19 bases lying between them.

This clonotype was found a few times. A much larger clone differs from this one at a single base, so this may be a read error. The CDR3 does not close with the conserved phenylalanine or tryptophan, likely indicating a read error. The chain carries TRBV6-1 and TRBJ2-2; no clear D. Germline values: CDR1 MNHNS, CDR2 SASEGT. Trimming took 3 bases from V and 0 from J, leaving 5 bases between them. The CDR3 consists of 14 residues. CDR3 sequence reads: CASSEGPNTGELFL. CDR3 coding DNA: TGTGCCAGCAGTGAGGGTCCGAACACCGGGGAGCTGTTTCTT.

Of note for this clonotype: The missing conserved phenylalanine or tryptophan at the end of this CDR3 makes a read error likely. This CDR3 reads CASSPRTGGPYEQYL. The DNA for the CDR3 is TGTGCCAGCAGCCCCCGTACCGGAGGGCCCTACGAGCAGTACCTC. This chain links TRBV7-2 with TRBJ2-7; D might be TRBD2 (6 bases). Germline CDR1 SGHTA, CDR2 FQGNSA. CDR3 length: 15 amino acids. V dropped 5 bases and J dropped 2 bases, with 16 bases sitting between them.

The chain couples TRBV5-1 to TRBJ2-7; tentatively, D is TRBD2 (5 bases). The CDR3 has 14 residues. V shed 5 bases and J shed 5 bases, with 17 bases lying between them. Per germline, CDR1 SGHRS and CDR2 YFSETQ. CDR3 region: CASSRGLGRNEQYF. The CDR3 DNA reads as TGCGCCAGCAGTCGAGGGCTGGGAAGGAACGAGCAGTACTTC.

The chain combines TRBV20-1 with TRBJ1-3, with D unclear. V lost 0 bases and J 3 bases, leaving 9 bases between the germline ends. The CDR3 loop spans 14 amino acids. CDR1 is DFQATT, CDR2 SNEGSKA, per germline (reference sequence). CDR3 amino acids: CSARDIVYGNTIYF. The DNA for the CDR3 is TGCAGTGCTAGAGATATAGTGTATGGAAACACCATATATTTT.

V and J are TRBV5-5 and TRBJ1-2, with D possibly being TRBD1 (5 bases). The CDR3 is 13 residues long. Looked up from germline, CDR1 is SGHKS and CDR2 is YYEKEE (reference sequence). Between the trimmed V and J ends, which lost 7 bases and 2 bases, there was a span of 12 bases. CDR3 region: CASSDTLNYGYTF. In nucleotides, the CDR3 is TGTGCCAGCTCGGACACCTTAAACTATGGCTACACCTTC.

This clonotype occurred once. The V and J genes are TRBV6-6 and TRBJ2-7; no clear D. Trimming took 4 bases from V and 2 from J, leaving 6 bases between them. The CDR3 spans 12 residues. Germline values: CDR1 MNHNY, CDR2 SVGAGI (reference sequence). CDR3 in DNA: TGTGCCAGCAGTTCCGGCACCTACGAGCAGTACTTC. Its translation: CASSSGTYEQYF.

The chain employs TRBV7-9 and TRBJ2-3; TRBD1 is a possible D gene (6 bases). V was clipped by 6 bases and J by 2 bases, with 15 bases between them. The CDR3 sequence is 15 residues long. Germline CDR1 is SEHNR and CDR2 is FQNEAQ (reference sequence). The CDR3 coding sequence is TGTGCCAGCAGGGCCTCGGGACAAGTCACAGATACGCAGTATTTT. Its translation: CASRASGQVTDTQYF.

This clonotype has just a few counts. CDR3 loop: CASSLRQGASEQYF. The CDR3 nucleotides read TGTGCCAGCAGCTTACGACAGGGGGCAAGCGAGCAGTACTTC. V is TRBV7-2 and J is TRBJ2-7; 10 bases agree with TRBD1. The CDR3 spans 14 residues. After removal of 2 bases from V and 6 bases from J, the junction contained 4 bases not matched to a gene. Germline V gene lookup returns CDR1 SGHTA and CDR2 FQGNSA.

The genes are TRBV12-3 or TRBV12-4 and TRBJ1-2, with a possible D match to TRBD1 (5 bases). This CDR3 region has 15 residues. Trimming removed 1 base at V and 1 base at J, with 10 bases between. The CDR3 DNA sequence: TGTGCCAGCAGTTTAGGAGGGGCCAGTAACTATGGCTACACCTTC. The encoded protein is CASSLGGASNYGYTF.

DNA for the CDR3: TGCAGCGTTGATGTGTTGCGGGAGTTTCCGGGCGACAACAATGAGCAGTTCTTC. It is translated as CSVDVLREFPGDNNEQFF. The V and J genes are TRBV29-1 and TRBJ2-1, with TRBD2 identical over 7 bases. The V gene's germline CDR1 is SQVTM and CDR2 ANQGSEA. This CDR3 is 18 amino acids long. With V trimmed by 3 bases and J by 5 bases, 19 bases remained unmatched.

This chain links TRBV9 with TRBJ1-3; 8 bases are shared with TRBD1. The length of the CDR3 is 16 residues. Unmatched junction bases numbered 6, after V lost 2 bases and J lost 2 bases. Germline V gene sequence: CDR1 SGDLS, CDR2 YYNGEE. As DNA, the CDR3 is TGTGCCAGCAGCGTTGGGGACAGGAGGACTGGAAACACCATATATTTT. This encodes CASSVGDRRTGNTIYF.

This sequence joins TRBV25-1 and TRBJ2-7; D is ambiguous. Germline V gene sequence: CDR1 MGHDK, CDR2 SYGVNS. This CDR3 contains 14 residues. Trimming left V 2 bases short and J 4 bases short, with 12 bases between. The chain's CDR3 is CASSEDGSLYEQYF. CDR3 DNA sequence: TGTGCCAGCAGTGAAGACGGTTCGCTTTACGAGCAGTACTTC.

Concerning this clonotype: At one of its ends the junction is not consistent with the germline gene, which may arise from a read error. The chain employs TRBV29-1 and TRBJ2-1; 8 nucleotides agree with TRBD1. This CDR3 is built from 15 residues. Germline V lookup: CDR1 SQVTM, CDR2 ANQGSEA. CDR3 residues: CSAEGGTGAYNEQFF. For the CDR3, the DNA is TGCAGCGCTGAAGGGGGGACAGGAGCCTACAATGAGCAGTTCTTC.

Comment on this clonotype: A junction end diverges from the germline sequence, so it may reflect a read error. The chain joins TRBV9 to TRBJ2-5; a weak D match, TRBD2 (6 bases). Germline V lookup: CDR1 SGDLS, CDR2 YYNGEE. The CDR3 sequence is 14 residues long. CDR3 in DNA: TGTGCCAGCAGCGTAGGCGGGGTGTGGGAGACCCAGTACTTT. The encoded protein is CASSVGGVWETQYF.

The rearrangement joins TRBV7-9 to TRBJ2-7; weak D call: TRBD1 (6 bases). The germline V gene has CDR1 SEHNR and CDR2 FQNEAQ (reference sequence). The CDR3 contains 17 residues. The germline V and J ends were trimmed by 4 bases and 4 bases, with 23 bases remaining between them. The CDR3: CASSSPTGEKEGYEQYF. DNA for the CDR3: TGTGCCAGCAGCTCCCCGACAGGAGAGAAGGAAGGATACGAGCAGTACTTC.

This chain connects TRBV20-1 to TRBJ2-7; 9 bases are shared with TRBD2. Germline V gene data show CDR1 as DFQATT and CDR2 as SNEGSKA (reference sequence). The CDR3 runs to 14 residues. The CDR3 nucleotides are TGCAGCCTCCAACGAACTAGCGGGTCCTACGAGCAGTACTTC. This sequence encodes CSLQRTSGSYEQYF.